The present entry profiles one T cell receptor (beta chain) with its context. No cognate antigen has been identified for it. No much larger clone exists at a distance of one base, and base qualities are not known. Receptor libraries were prepared by the immunoSEQ multiplex PCR assay. For the multiplex PCR, a mixture combining 60 forward primers for TCR Vbeta segments and 13 reverse primers for TCR Jbeta segments was used. A multiplex PCR assay on genomic DNA amplified the CDR3 region of rearranged TCR beta genes. The Illumina HiSeq System was used to sequence the amplified TCR beta libraries as 87-base-pair reads. Regarding the original processing steps: A later analysis counted about 80 million unique TCR beta chains across the 666 repertoires, and about 10 million of these chains were shared by at least two donors. To remove PCR and sequencing errors, raw reads were error-corrected and collapsed into unique sequences using a nearest-neighbor algorithm that merged closely related sequences. To assign V, D and J gene segments, CDR3 sequences were aligned to IMGT reference sequences. For a sequence to be retained, a match of at least six nucleotides was required to both a V gene segment and a J gene segment. A rearrangement counted as productive if the CDR3 had no stop codons and remained in frame with V and J, and every other rearrangement counted as non-productive. CDR3 was defined by IMGT convention, running from the second conserved V-encoded cysteine to the conserved J-encoded phenylalanine. The earlier analysis of about 530 of the donors excluded any sequence lacking an unambiguous match to a single V gene segment. In an earlier analysis of approximately 500 of the donors, a V segment was called functional when productive rearrangements were above 56.7%, and segregating when the standard deviation between donors exceeded 5%. To diagnose cytomegalovirus status from the catalog of TCR beta chain sequences, a statistical classification framework was built. V and J gene assignment, in a later analysis, came from comparing TCR nucleotide sequences with IMGT/GENE-DB human TR gene sequences. In a later analysis, CDR3 sequences and most-parsimonious VDJ recombination scenarios were assigned using the TCRdist pipeline. In a later analysis, every TCR beta chain was defined by the combination of its CDR3 amino acid sequence and its V-gene family, and reads without a unique V-gene family were dropped. To address suspected cross-contamination and a sequencing artifact, a later analysis removed approximately 590 highly shared, low-generation-probability nucleotide sequences. In a later analysis, a clonal expansion index for each public chain was calculated from normalized within-repertoire ranks of inferred template counts. Generation probabilities in a later analysis came from a VDJ recombination model fitted to out-of-frame rearrangements, and those results were checked against IGoR. In a later analysis, TCR-TCR, TCR-HLA and TCR-CMV co-occurrence was scored with hypergeometric tests, and a repertoire-size bias correction was applied to TCR pairs. A later analysis estimated false discovery rates by permuting HLA or CMV assignments 20 times. In a later analysis, co-occurring TCRs were grouped with DBSCAN, and TCRdist sequence similarity was added when clustering was performed within HLA-allele-positive subsets. Repertoires with fewer than 30,000 or more than 120,000 public chains, plus five repertoires with anomalous nucleotide sharing, were excluded from co-occurrence clustering. TCRdb took this table from immuneACCESS and kept in-frame rearrangements with V and J called. Such tables lack part of the clones; where checked against another copy, unresolved V genes explain under half of the gap, and the rest is unexplained. The DNA gave D and trimming, while V, J and clone size come from that table. Present in this sample are 150,000 to 200,000 clones, about 75% of which were seen just once. Jointly, the top ten make up about 10% of the sample.

The cohort was made up of approximately 700 healthy bone marrow donors. At the time of sampling, every cohort member was nominally healthy, though immune exposures that went unrecorded were likely present. The donor tested CMV seropositive and was one of the 289 seropositive cohort members. A peripheral blood sample was provided by each donor, and peripheral blood mononuclear cells were used for TCR beta sequencing. Genomic DNA was extracted from the blood cell samples with the Qiagen DNeasy Blood Extraction Kit. This specimen belongs to a study of cytomegalovirus exposure and HLA in healthy donors listed by TCRdb under 2017. Regarding the complete study: According to an earlier analysis of 587 of the donors, 150 million to 200 million T cells yielded 120 million or so unique TCR beta sequences and around 300 Gb of sequence data. Typing coverage varied by locus: about 620-640 donors for A, B, C, DRB1 and DQB1; roughly 520 for DQA1; about 570 for DPA1; fewer than 480 for DPB1. Around 330 gigabases of sequencing data and approximately 91 million unique TCR sequences made up an early release that covered several hundred HLA-typed donors. To decide whether each TCR beta V gene segment behaved as functional or pseudogenic, an earlier analysis of 587 of the donors relied on high-throughput TCR beta sequencing. A later analysis re-examined previously published TCR beta repertoires from just over 650 donors and added high-resolution HLA genotyping to investigate patterns of TCR occurrence. HLA typing covered class I and class II loci at four-digit resolution. On average, around 230,000 unique TCR beta nucleotide sequences were sequenced per donor among several hundred genotyped donors of the cohort, with roughly 18% of those sequences being non-productive. Genome-wide SNP genotypes for about three fifths of the roughly 670 donors were used in a later genetic analysis, which treated that subset as a discovery cohort. The genetic ancestry cluster associated with self-reported Caucasian donors included 81% of the approximately 430 genotyped donors. Using immunosequencing, the study profiled T cell repertoires from 500 to 800 subjects and related those repertoires to cytomegalovirus serostatus. Along with the 666-subject first cohort, a separate validation cohort of over a hundred different subjects was used. Alongside the repertoire data, information on donor age, sex, ethnicity and CMV serostatus was compiled. All discovery cohort repertoires had been generated on a single sequencing platform. Rather than using new phenotypic data, the later analysis identified candidate immune exposures from TCR beta sequences and from how often those sequences occurred across donors. The study combined high-throughput TCR immunosequencing, statistical association of individual TCRs with disease status, and machine learning to predict cytomegalovirus infection status. A handful of DR-DQ haplotypes were handled as single units for association and clustering because linkage in the cohort was strong. The aim of the study was to test whether cataloging public T cell receptors could identify signatures of past pathogen exposure.

Study-wide conclusions, independent of this receptor: According to a later analysis, parvovirus B19, influenza, CMV and Epstein-Barr virus appeared linked to several top co-occurrence clusters. Specific HLA alleles were associated with roughly 16,000 TCR beta sequences at a false discovery rate of 0.05 in a later analysis. Linkage disequilibrium might explain the correlated functional status among segregating V segments, but an unknown experimental factor could not be ruled out. A further reported finding was that TCR beta sequences accurately predicted the HLA-A and HLA-B alleles for most subjects in the first cohort. A few of the identified cytomegalovirus-associated TCR beta chains were confirmed in vitro to be specific for cytomegalovirus antigens. In an earlier analysis of approximately 590 of the donors, most TCR beta V segments were observed in productive rearrangements about 87% or about 30% of the time, broadly matching IMGT annotations. The sequencing pipeline was judged likely to have produced a cluster of highly shared sequence variants as a technical artifact. The study gave a list of over 150 TCR beta chains associated with cytomegalovirus. Strong co-occurrence of HLA alleles, especially DR and DQ, made assigning TCR associations to individual alleles difficult. The cohort was sequenced for TCR beta chains only, and without alpha or paired-chain data the features that could be detected were limited. In a later analysis, TCR association rates were found to vary across HLA loci, with the most associated TCRs seen for DRB1 alleles and the fewest for HLA-C alleles. It was suggested by the authors that the approach could potentially be generalized to other disease states and immunological phenotypes. A later analysis found that most CMV-associated TCR beta chains appeared HLA-restricted, with HLA associations seemingly driven largely by CMV exposure. Because some donors lacked HLA typing at each locus, the association tests relied only on the typed subset. About 17 rarely observed V segments, including chromosome 9 orphons, were excluded from the earlier analysis of some 590 of the donors because counts were too low. An association between a missense DCLRE1C variant and V-gene and J-gene trimming of TCR beta chains was found in a later genetic analysis and replicated in an independent cohort. Cytomegalovirus status was reported to be diagnosed by the classifier with high specificity and sensitivity in both the original and validation cohorts. A later analysis found that HLA-associated TCR beta chains were more clonally expanded and had lower generation probabilities than equally common non-associated chains. Compared with the 666-donor mean, donors in an Asian-associated ancestry cluster had fewer N-insertions in productive TCRs, according to a later genetic analysis. Some IMGT-functional V segments, including TRBV6-2 and TRBV6-3, could not be distinguished by the 87-base-pair reads and were therefore excluded. Most TCR sequences were seen in very few donors, while some public TCRs were found in many individuals. Roughly uniform sequencing depth across donors was assumed in presence/absence analyses, although this assumption may not hold. For the cohort, immune exposure information was limited to CMV serostatus.

The germline V and J ends show losses of 1 base and 8 bases respectively, and no gene match explains 6 bases of the junction. According to the germline V gene, CDR1 reads MDHEN and CDR2 reads SYDVKM. Including cysteine and phenylalanine, the CDR3 has 15 amino acids. Kept here is only the CDR3 DNA, which spans 45 bases and is read in frame from base 1. The chain is encoded by TRBV28 joined to TRBJ1-1, and TRBD1 matches 11 of the central bases. This receptor was taken from a man aged 18-30 years in good health and CMV-seropositive. The sample taken for sequencing was PBMCs. In nucleotide form, the sequence is TGTGCCAGCAGTTTATTGGGACAGGGGGGTGGAGAAGCTTTCTTT. Translated, it gives CASSLLGQGGGEAFF.